The clone carrying this T cell receptor beta chain was counted only a few times. Its antigen remains unidentified. The sample comes from a study of regulatory T cells in long-lasting Graves disease. Study as a whole: Antithyroid drug exposure in newly diagnosed Graves' patients had lasted under 3 months.

Study-wide results and caveats: Persistent Graves' disease cases displayed lower TCR diversity than newly diagnosed ones. Persistent patients had a count of shared public clonotypes (about 2,500) that exceeded that of new patients (approximately 1,000).

The length of the CDR3 is 16 residues. Germline V gene sequence: CDR1 LNHDA, CDR2 SQIVND (reference sequence). The ends were cut back, 6 bases at V and 4 bases at J, with 19 bases in the middle. TCR beta libraries were built with iRepertoire HTBI primers and Arm-PCR of CDR3 regions. Per the original methods: Identified segments across samples numbered approximately 60 TRBV and approximately 13 TRBJ. TCRdb used MiXCR to reprocess the multiplex PCR reads, holding one entry per CDR3 protein. TCRdb's processing, not the study's, gives the V and J calls here. The sample consists of over 500,000 distinct CDR3 sequences, about 15% of them appearing once. The time point is: newly diagnosed GD, antithyroid drugs for less than 3 months. PBMCs were the source of the RNA used for TCR sequencing. These same records also appear under a second study, on T cells in Graves' hyperthyroidism and ophthalmopathy.

The sequence came from a man younger than 35 with Graves disease. The material was peripheral blood mononuclear cells (PBMCs), obtained at new diagnosis, from a patient treated with antithyroid drugs. J is TRBJ1-3 and V is TRBV19, with D possibly being TRBD1 (5 bases). CDR3 DNA sequence: TGTGCCAGTAGCCCCCAGGGAAGCGCCCTCGGAAACACCATATATTTT. It yields the protein CASSPQGSALGNTIYF.